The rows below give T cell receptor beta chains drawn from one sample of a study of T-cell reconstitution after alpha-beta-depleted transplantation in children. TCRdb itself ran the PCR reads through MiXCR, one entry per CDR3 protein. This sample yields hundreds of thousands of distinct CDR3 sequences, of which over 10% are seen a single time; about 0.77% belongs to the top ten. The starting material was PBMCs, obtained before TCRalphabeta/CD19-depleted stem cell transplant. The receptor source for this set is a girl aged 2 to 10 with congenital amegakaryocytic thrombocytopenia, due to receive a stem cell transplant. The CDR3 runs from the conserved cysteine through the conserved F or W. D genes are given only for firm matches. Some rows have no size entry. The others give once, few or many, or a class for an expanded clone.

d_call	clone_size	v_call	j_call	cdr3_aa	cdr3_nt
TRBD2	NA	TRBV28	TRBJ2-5	CASSSKAGGSKIAQYF	TGTGCCAGCAGTTCCAAAGCGGGGGGGTCCAAGATCGCCCAGTACTTC
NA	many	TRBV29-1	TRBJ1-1	CSVAARGPEAFF	TGCAGCGTTGCGGCGCGCGGCCCTGAAGCTTTCTTT
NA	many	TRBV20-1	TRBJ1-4	CSARDGRATNEKLFF	TGCAGTGCTAGAGATGGGCGGGCAACTAATGAAAAACTGTTTTTT
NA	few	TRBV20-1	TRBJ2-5	CSARDTERETQYF	TGCAGTGCTAGAGATACGGAGAGGGAGACCCAGTACTTC
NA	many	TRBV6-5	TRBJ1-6	CASSYSGALWSPLHF	TGTGCCAGCAGTTACTCAGGGGCCCTATGGTCACCCCTCCACTTT
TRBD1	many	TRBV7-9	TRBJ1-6	CASSGQGAGSPLHF	TGTGCCAGCAGTGGACAGGGGGCTGGATCACCCCTCCACTTT
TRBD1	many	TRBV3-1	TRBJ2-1	CASSHRTGSDEQFF	TGTGCCAGCAGCCATAGGACAGGGTCCGATGAGCAGTTCTTC
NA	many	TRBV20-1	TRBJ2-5	CSATLWETQYF	TGCAGTGCTACGCTTTGGGAGACCCAGTACTTC
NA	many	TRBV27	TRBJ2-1	CASSQAPRVHEQFF	TGTGCCAGCAGCCAGGCACCCAGGGTTCATGAGCAGTTCTTC
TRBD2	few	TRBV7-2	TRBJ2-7	CASTIGTWGGYEQYF	TGTGCCAGCACTATCGGGACGTGGGGGGGCTACGAGCAGTACTTC
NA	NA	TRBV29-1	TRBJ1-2	CSVVEGPGYTF	TGCAGCGTTGTTGAGGGGCCAGGCTACACCTTC
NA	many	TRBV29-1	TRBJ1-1	CSVEVGWGTEAFF	TGCAGCGTTGAGGTGGGTTGGGGCACTGAAGCTTTCTTT
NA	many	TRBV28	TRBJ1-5	CVDRLDQPQHF	TGTGTAGACAGGTTAGACCAGCCCCAGCATTTT
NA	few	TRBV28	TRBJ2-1	CASSLIGTSEQFF	TGTGCCAGCAGTTTAATAGGGACCAGTGAGCAGTTCTTC
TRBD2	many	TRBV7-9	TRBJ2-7	CASSTTGTSSYEQYF	TGTGCCAGCAGTACTACCGGGACTAGCTCCTACGAGCAGTACTTC
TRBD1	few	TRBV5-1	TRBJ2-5	CASSAWGQGYQETQYF	TGCGCCAGCAGCGCATGGGGACAGGGGTACCAAGAGACCCAGTACTTC
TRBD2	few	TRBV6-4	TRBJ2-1	CASSVPGLAGLDEQFF	TGTGCCAGCAGTGTACCGGGACTAGCGGGTTTGGATGAGCAGTTCTTC
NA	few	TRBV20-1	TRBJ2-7	CSASVRDPEQYF	TGCAGTGCTAGTGTACGGGACCCGGAGCAGTACTTC
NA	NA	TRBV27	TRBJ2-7	CASGVRAYEQYF	TGTGCCAGTGGTGTTAGAGCTTACGAGCAGTACTTC
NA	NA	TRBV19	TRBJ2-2	CATTDRYTGELFF	TGTGCCACCACGGACAGATACACCGGGGAGCTGTTTTTT
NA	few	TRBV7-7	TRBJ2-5	CASSAGGQETQYF	TGTGCCAGCAGTGCCGGAGGTCAAGAGACCCAGTACTTC
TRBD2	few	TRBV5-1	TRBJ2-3	CASSTILAGGQDTQYF	TGCGCCAGCAGCACAATCCTAGCGGGAGGGCAGGATACGCAGTATTTT
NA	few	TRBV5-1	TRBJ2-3	CASSLVRSSTDTQYF	TGCGCCAGCAGCCTGGTGAGGAGTAGTACAGATACGCAGTATTTT
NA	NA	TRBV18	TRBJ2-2	CASSPPRGDTGELFF	TGTGCCAGCTCACCACCGCGGGGAGACACCGGGGAGCTGTTTTTT
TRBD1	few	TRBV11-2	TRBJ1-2	CASSSISSTGQSGYTF	TGTGCCAGCAGCTCCATATCATCGACAGGGCAGAGTGGCTACACCTTC
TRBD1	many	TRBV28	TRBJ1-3	CASRSTGGDGNTIYF	TGTGCCAGCAGGTCGACAGGGGGCGACGGAAACACCATATATTTT
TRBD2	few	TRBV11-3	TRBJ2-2	CASSRTSGGAGELFF	TGTGCCAGCAGCCGGACTAGCGGGGGGGCCGGGGAGCTGTTTTTT
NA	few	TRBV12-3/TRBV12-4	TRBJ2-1	CASSSRYRGSHNEQFF	TGTGCCAGCAGTTCCCGCTACCGGGGGTCGCACAATGAGCAGTTCTTC
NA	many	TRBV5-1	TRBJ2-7	CASSPEDGSYEQYF	TGCGCCAGCAGCCCGGAGGACGGTTCCTACGAGCAGTACTTC